A single sample is the source of the 15 T cell receptor beta chains below, sequenced in a study of shared clonotypes between healthy human individuals. Here immunoSEQ multiplex PCR was the method, and the copy in TCRdb shows in-frame clones only, minus some. Of roughly 1 million clones listed, roughly 74% were seen once; the top ten hold 0.5% to 0.6%. Input material: memory CD4+ T cells from PBMCs. Indicated subset: CD45RA-negative fraction. The receptors come from a man between 18 and 35 years old in good health. Some clones in this sample may be carry-over from other donors' samples.

Concerning this clone itself: At the DNA level, this CDR3 is encoded by other sequences in the same sample as well. The chain recombines TRBV6-1 with TRBJ1-2; D is ambiguous. This CDR3 is built from 13 residues. Germline CDR1 and CDR2: MNHNS and SASEGT. Trimming pared 1 base from V and 4 bases from J, leaving 7 bases between. The CDR3 sequence is CASSEVGVYGYTF. DNA of the CDR3: TGTGCCAGCAGTGAAGTCGGGGTCTATGGCTACACCTTC.

The chain is built from TRBV7-9 and TRBJ2-7; 7 bases match TRBD1. V was clipped by 4 bases and J by 2 bases; unmatched bases: 2. The germline V gene encodes CDR1 SEHNR and CDR2 FQNEAQ (reference sequence). The CDR3 loop spans 13 amino acids. CDR3 DNA: TGTGCCAGCAGCTGGGACAGAGCCTACGAGCAGTACTTC. This translates into CASSWDRAYEQYF.

This clone was recorded only once. The CDR3 protein is CASSELQAFF. CDR3 nucleotides: TGTGCCAGCAGTGAACTCCAAGCTTTCTTT. The rearrangement links TRBV6-1 to TRBJ1-1; D remains ambiguous. The germline V gene encodes CDR1 MNHNS and CDR2 SASEGT. V was trimmed by 2 bases and J by 9 bases, leaving 4 bases between them. The CDR3 sequence is 10 residues long.

This chain connects TRBV5-5 to TRBJ1-2, with D maybe TRBD1 (5 bases). Germline assignment: CDR1 SGHKS and CDR2 YYEKEE (reference sequence). The CDR3 sequence is 15 residues long. Trimming removed 2 bases at V and 12 bases at J, with 23 bases between. For the CDR3, the DNA is TGTGCCAGCAGCTTTGGGGTTTCGGGGCCCCGGCGGAACACCTTC. The encoded protein is CASSFGVSGPRRNTF.

This chain joins TRBV23-1 and TRBJ2-1; D is possibly TRBD2 (6 bases). TRBV23-1 is classed as an ORF, of uncertain function. This CDR3 is 17 amino acids long. V shed 8 bases and J shed 10 bases, with 30 bases lying between them. The CDR3: CASYSPSLVRASGEQFF. CDR3 nucleotides: TGCGCCAGCTACTCCCCCTCTCTCGTCCGGGCCAGCGGGGAGCAGTTCTTC.

This clone was seen just once. The CDR3 nucleotides are TGTGCCAGCAGCGGGACAGGGGGGTTGGCCGGTGAGCAGTTCTTC. Its translation is CASSGTGGLAGEQFF. This chain uses TRBV11-3 with TRBJ2-1, with TRBD1 matching over 11 bases. Trimming removed 5 bases from V and 9 bases from J; junction bases left unmatched: 9. The CDR3 has 15 amino acids. Looked up from germline, CDR1 is SGHNT and CDR2 is YENEEA.

The V and J genes are TRBV28 and TRBJ2-7; 12 bases line up with TRBD1. This CDR3 is built from 15 residues. CDR1 MDHEN and CDR2 SYDVKM come from the germline V gene. V was clipped by 6 bases and J by 5 bases; unmatched bases: 8. This chain's CDR3 is CASRGGDRGQHEQYF. CDR3 nucleotide sequence: TGTGCCAGCAGAGGGGGGGACAGGGGGCAACACGAGCAGTACTTC. Looking up the rest from reference TRBV28 and TRBJ2-7 gives the full variable domain: DVKVTQSSRYLVKRTGEKVFLECVQDMDHENMFWYRQDPGLGLRLIYFSYDVKMKEKGDIPEGYSVSREKKERFSLILESASTNQTSMYLCASRGGDRGQHEQYFGPGTRLTVT.

The J gene is TRBJ2-3, the V gene TRBV7-3, with a tentative D call TRBD2 (5 bases). The CDR3 has 15 amino acids. Per germline, CDR1 SGHTA and CDR2 FQGTGA. Between the trimmed V and J ends, which lost 1 base and 6 bases, there was a span of 14 bases. The CDR3 DNA follows: TGTGCCAGCAGCTTAAATAGCGCGACTCCGGATACGCAGTATTTT. Its translation is CASSLNSATPDTQYF.

V usage is TRBV7-2 and J usage is TRBJ2-1, with 14 bases that match TRBD2. Germline CDR1 SGHTA, CDR2 FQGNSA. This CDR3 spans 15 amino acids. Unmatched junction bases numbered 4, after V lost 3 bases and J lost 9 bases. The CDR3 coding sequence is TGTGCCAGCAGCTTGACTAGCGGGAGGGTTGCTGAGCAGTTCTTC. It codes for CASSLTSGRVAEQFF. The full variable domain, its missing parts supplied by reference TRBV7-2 and TRBJ2-1, is GAGVSQSPSNKVTEKGKDVELRCDPISGHTALYWYRQSLGQGLEFLIYFQGNSAPDKSGLPSDRFSAERTGGSVSTLTIQRTQQEDSAVYLCASSLTSGRVAEQFFGPGTRLTVL.

This chain joins TRBV4-1 and TRBJ2-3; the D gene is possibly TRBD2 (6 bases). V lost 6 bases and J 3 bases, leaving 19 bases between the germline ends. This CDR3 is built from 16 residues. The V gene's germline CDR1 is MGHRA and CDR2 YSYEKL. The CDR3 coding sequence is TGCGCCAGCAGTCGGTCCCCGGGGGATCCGACAGATACGCAGTATTTT. This translates into CASSRSPGDPTDTQYF.

V usage is TRBV5-1 and J usage is TRBJ1-2; perhaps TRBD1 as D (6 bases). The CDR3 consists of 13 residues. V lost 6 bases, J lost 4 bases, and 13 bases lay in between. From germline, CDR1 is SGHRS and CDR2 YFSETQ. The CDR3 reads CASKFLGAYGYTF. In DNA, the CDR3 is TGCGCCAGCAAGTTCCTGGGGGCCTATGGCTACACCTTC. Based on the CDR3 plus reference TRBV5-1 and TRBJ1-2, the full variable domain is KAGVTQTPRYLIKTRGQQVTLSCSPISGHRSVSWYQQTPGQGLQFLFEYFSETQRNKGNFPGRFSGRQFSNSRSEMNVSTLELGDSALYLCASKFLGAYGYTFGSGTRLTVV.

The chain has TRBV28 and TRBJ1-5; possible D gene TRBD1, 6 bases. The CDR3 totals 16 residues. V was clipped by 4 bases and J by 1 base, with 14 bases between them. The germline V gene encodes CDR1 MDHEN and CDR2 SYDVKM. CDR3 protein: CASSSQGRMSNQPQHF. The CDR3 coding sequence is TGTGCCAGCAGTTCACAGGGACGGATGAGCAATCAGCCCCAGCATTTT.

Turning to this clone: This CDR3 is also generated by other DNA sequences in the sample. The chain has TRBV5-1 and TRBJ1-2; D possibly corresponds to TRBD1 (5 bases). Germline V lookup: CDR1 SGHRS, CDR2 YFSETQ. V lost 4 bases to trimming and J lost 4 bases, with 11 bases between them. The CDR3 spans 13 residues. CDR3 DNA: TGCGCCAGCAGCCCCGACAGTCTCTATGGCTACACCTTC. It specifies CASSPDSLYGYTF.

This clone was recorded once. This sequence joins TRBV15 and TRBJ2-3; 9 positions agree with TRBD2. The V segment lost 0 bases and the J segment 5 bases; nucleotides outside the gene matches: 9. The CDR3 contains 17 residues. Germline V gene sequence: CDR1 LNHNV, CDR2 YYDKDF (reference sequence). Written as DNA, the CDR3 is TGTGCCACCAGCAGAGATACGGCGGGAGGGCCAAAAGATACGCAGTATTTT. Its translation: CATSRDTAGGPKDTQYF.

This clone appeared many times. The rearrangement joins TRBV6-5 to TRBJ1-2; TRBD1 aligns across 7 bases. This CDR3 is 14 amino acids long. V shed 6 bases and J 6 bases; nucleotides not matched to a gene: 10. Germline V CDR1 and CDR2: MNHEY, SVGAGI. The CDR3 nucleotides read TGTGCCAGCAGACCAGGACAGGATGCTAATGGCTACACCTTC. Its protein is CASRPGQDANGYTF.